This TCR beta chain was sequenced in a study of regulatory T cells in long-lasting Graves disease. Building of the TCR beta libraries involved iRepertoire HTBI primers and Arm-PCR of CDR3 regions. TCRdb processed the multiplex PCR reads anew with MiXCR; each CDR3 protein has one entry. The data show roughly 510,000 distinct CDR3 sequences, about 16% seen once. Time point of the sample: newly diagnosed GD, antithyroid drugs for less than 3 months. The authors made the TCR library using RNA they extracted from PBMCs. Around 10 milliliters of peripheral blood were drawn into EDTA tubes. The germline CDR1 and CDR2 sequences are SGHTA and FQGNSA. The J segment lost 4 bases and the V segment lost 1 base, leaving 7 bases of the junction unmatched. The CDR3 runs 17 residues. This clonotype was observed a handful of times. The antigen is not known. Findings of the study overall: TCR diversity was lower in persistent Graves' patients (versus newly diagnosed ones).

These data are also associated with another study on T cells in Graves' hyperthyroidism and ophthalmopathy.

The sequence was collected from a man in his late teens or twenties with Graves disease. The rearrangement joins TRBV7-2 to TRBJ2-1; 10 nucleotides line up with TRBD1. The sequenced sample was peripheral blood mononuclear cells (PBMCs), obtained at new diagnosis, from a patient treated with antithyroid drugs. CDR3 in DNA: TGTGCCAGCAGCTTAGGGGTAGGACAGGGGGTTTACAATGAGCAGTTCTTC. Protein product: CASSLGVGQGVYNEQFF.